Below, 8 T cell receptor beta chains from the same sample are listed, as sequenced in a study of cytomegalovirus exposure and HLA in healthy donors. In the PCR, 60 Vbeta and 13 Jbeta primers were used. Profiling relied on immunoSEQ multiplex PCR, and the TCRdb table lists in-frame clones only, not all of them. Counted here are around 110,000 clones, approximately 70% occurring once; the ten biggest clones make up just under 9.5%. The sample was PBMCs. These receptors originate from a woman between 35 and 50 years old in good health and CMV-seropositive.

The rearrangement links TRBV5-5 to TRBJ1-2; D remains unclear. Germline CDR1 SGHKS, CDR2 YYEKEE (reference sequence). CDR3 size: 13 residues. The ends were cut back, 2 bases at V and 4 bases at J, with 9 bases in the middle. This CDR3 reads CASSFGPGYGYTF. The CDR3 DNA is TGTGCCAGCAGCTTCGGTCCGGGCTATGGCTACACCTTC.

The V and J genes are TRBV9 and TRBJ2-1; 9 nucleotides align to TRBD2. After removal of 4 bases from V and 7 bases from J, the junction contained 12 bases not matched to a gene. From germline, CDR1 is SGDLS and CDR2 YYNGEE. This CDR3 comprises 16 residues. CDR3 sequence (DNA): TGTGCCAGCAGCTCGCTGTTAGCGGGAGTATGGAATGAGCAGTTCTTC. Its protein is CASSSLLAGVWNEQFF.

The chain has TRBV11-3 and TRBJ2-3, with TRBD2 as a possible D gene (5 bases). Germline lookup yields CDR1 SGHNT and CDR2 YENEEA. Trimming took 2 bases from V and 6 from J, leaving 9 bases between them. The CDR3 runs to 13 residues. CDR3 bases: TGTGCCAGCAGCTTATTCCCGGGGGATACGCAGTATTTT. Its protein is CASSLFPGDTQYF.

The chain has TRBV19 and TRBJ2-1; TRBD2 aligns across 13 bases. Per germline, CDR1 LNHDA and CDR2 SQIVND (reference sequence). This CDR3 is 15 amino acids long. J was trimmed by 9 bases and V by 5 bases; bases with no gene match: 7. The DNA for the CDR3 is TGTGCCAGTAGTTCACTAGCGGGAGGGCGGGGTGAGCAGTTCTTC. Its translation is CASSSLAGGRGEQFF. Variable domain in full (rest from reference TRBV19 and TRBJ2-1): DGGITQSPKYLFRKEGQNVTLSCEQNLNHDAMYWYRQDPGQGLRLIYYSQIVNDFQKGDIAEGYSVSREKKESFPLTVTSAQKNPTAFYLCASSSLAGGRGEQFFGPGTRLTVL.

V gene TRBV25-1 combines with J gene TRBJ2-3, with a weak D call TRBD2 (5 bases). Between the trimmed V and J ends, which lost 4 bases and 5 bases, there was a span of 13 bases. The CDR3 sequence is 14 residues long. Germline assignment: CDR1 MGHDK and CDR2 SYGVNS. Written as DNA, the CDR3 is TGTGCCAGCAGTGGTCGGGATCGGGGAGATACGCAGTATTTT. This codes for CASSGRDRGDTQYF. The entire variable domain, with the rest obtained from reference TRBV25-1 and TRBJ2-3, is as follows: EADIYQTPRYLVIGTGKKITLECSQTMGHDKMYWYQQDPGMELHLIHYSYGVNSTEKGDLSSESTVSRIRTEHFPLTLESARPSHTSQYLCASSGRDRGDTQYFGPGTRLTVL.

The V gene is TRBV5-1, the J gene TRBJ1-1; 9 bases map to TRBD1. In germline, CDR1 is SGHRS, CDR2 YFSETQ. The CDR3 consists of 15 residues. The trim removed 0 bases at V and 5 bases at J, leaving 5 bases unmatched. The CDR3 spells CASSLGDRENTEAFF. The CDR3 nucleotides are TGCGCCAGCAGCTTGGGGGACAGGGAGAATACTGAAGCTTTCTTT.

This clone was picked up a small number of times. The chain uses TRBV5-6 and TRBJ2-7; the D gene is possibly TRBD1 (6 bases). Trimming took 2 bases from V and 3 from J, leaving 12 bases between them. The CDR3 is 14 amino acids. Germline V CDR1 and CDR2: SGHDT, YYEEEE. CDR3 protein: CASSLGGTVYEQYF. The CDR3, as DNA: TGTGCCAGCAGCTTAGGGGGAACAGTCTACGAGCAGTACTTC.

The chain is built from TRBV7-9 and TRBJ2-7; D is perhaps TRBD1 (5 bases). CDR3 size: 13 residues. CDR1 SEHNR and CDR2 FQNEAQ come from the germline V gene (reference sequence). The ends were cut back, 6 bases at V and 4 bases at J, with 13 bases in the middle. The CDR3 DNA sequence: TGTGCCAGCAGTGGTACAGGTCCGTACGAGCAGTACTTC. Its protein is CASSGTGPYEQYF. Full variable domain (remainder filled in from reference TRBV7-9 and TRBJ2-7): DTGVSQNPRHKITKRGQNVTFRCDPISEHNRLYWYRQTLGQGPEFLTYFQNEAQLEKSRLLSDRFSAERPKGSFSTLEIQRTEQGDSAMYLCASSGTGPYEQYFGPGTRLTVT.